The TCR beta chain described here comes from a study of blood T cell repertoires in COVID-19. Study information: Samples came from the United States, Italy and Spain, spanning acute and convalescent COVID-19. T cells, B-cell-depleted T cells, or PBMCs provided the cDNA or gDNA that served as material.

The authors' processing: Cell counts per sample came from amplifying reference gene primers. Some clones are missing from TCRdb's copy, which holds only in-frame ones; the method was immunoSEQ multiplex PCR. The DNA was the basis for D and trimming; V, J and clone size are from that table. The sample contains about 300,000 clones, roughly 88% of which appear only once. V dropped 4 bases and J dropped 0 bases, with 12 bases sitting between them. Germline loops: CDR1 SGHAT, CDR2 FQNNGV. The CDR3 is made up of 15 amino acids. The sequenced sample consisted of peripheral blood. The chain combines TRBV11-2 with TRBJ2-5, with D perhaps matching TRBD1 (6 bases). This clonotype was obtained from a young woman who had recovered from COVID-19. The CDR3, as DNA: TGTGCCAGCAGCTCACCCAGGGGATACCAAGAGACCCAGTACTTC. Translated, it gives CASSSPRGYQETQYF.